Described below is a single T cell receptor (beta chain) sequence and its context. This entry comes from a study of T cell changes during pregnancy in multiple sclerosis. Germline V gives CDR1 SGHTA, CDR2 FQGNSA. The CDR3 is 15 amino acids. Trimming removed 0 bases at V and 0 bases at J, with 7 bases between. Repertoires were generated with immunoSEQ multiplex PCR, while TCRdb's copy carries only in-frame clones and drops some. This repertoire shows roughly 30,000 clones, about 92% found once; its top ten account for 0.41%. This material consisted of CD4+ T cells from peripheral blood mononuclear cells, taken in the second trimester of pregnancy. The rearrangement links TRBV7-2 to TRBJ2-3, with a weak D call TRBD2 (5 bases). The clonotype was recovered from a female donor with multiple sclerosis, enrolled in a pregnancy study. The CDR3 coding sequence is TGTGCCAGCAGCTTAGCCAGGACTAGCACAGATACGCAGTATTTT. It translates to CASSLARTSTDTQYF.